The 32 T cell receptor beta chains given below trace back to one sample, sequenced in a study of neurological immune-mediated disorders. Using its own MiXCR run on the 5' RACE reads, TCRdb lists one record per CDR3 protein. The sample lists tens of thousands of distinct CDR3 sequences; 3.5% to 4.5% were seen once. Source material: PBMCs. All receptors derive from a woman between 45 and 65 years old with multiple sclerosis.

This clonotype was counted ten times or more. The genes are TRBV5-1 and TRBJ2-2; no clear D gene. Trimming pared 4 bases from V and 0 bases from J, leaving 7 bases between. Germline V CDR1 and CDR2: SGHRS, YFSETQ. The CDR3 has 14 residues. The CDR3 coding sequence is TGCGCCAGCAGCCTCGGGCCGAACACCGGGGAGCTGTTTTTT. Amino acid sequence: CASSLGPNTGELFF.

This clonotype was observed at least ten times. V and J are TRBV7-2 and TRBJ2-5, with D unresolved. Per the germline V gene, CDR1 is SGHTA and CDR2 is FQGNSA. V lost 2 bases and J lost 1, with 11 bases in between. The CDR3 spans 15 residues. The CDR3 is CASSLWALGQETQYF. The CDR3 DNA is TGTGCCAGCAGCTTATGGGCTCTGGGCCAAGAGACCCAGTACTTC.

This clonotype was recorded at least ten times. The chain uses TRBV6-2 or TRBV6-3 and TRBJ2-3; 8 bases line up with TRBD2. The CDR3 runs 14 residues. Germline V lookup: CDR1 MNHEY, CDR2 SVGEGT. The trim removed 4 bases at V and 1 base at J, leaving 1 base unmatched. CDR3 nucleotides: TGTGCCAGCAGTTGGCGGGGGGGCACAGATACGCAGTATTTT. Its translation is CASSWRGGTDTQYF.

The chain links TRBV11-2 to TRBJ2-7; D is undetermined. The CDR3 sequence is 13 residues long. CDR1 and CDR2 (germline): SGHAT, FQNNGV. The V and J ends lost 0 bases and 6 bases respectively, with 9 bases between them. CDR3 in amino acids: CASSLDDKGEQYF. In DNA, the CDR3 is TGTGCCAGCAGCTTAGATGACAAGGGCGAGCAGTACTTC.

This clonotype was detected many times. The chain links TRBV5-5 to TRBJ1-5, with 7 bases fitting TRBD1. This CDR3 is built from 14 residues. The junction had 8 bases not matched to a gene; V was cut back by 3 bases and J by 8 bases. The germline V gene has CDR1 SGHKS and CDR2 YYEKEE (reference sequence). The CDR3 sequence: CASSWTGGREPQHF. Written as DNA, the CDR3 is TGTGCCAGCAGCTGGACAGGCGGTAGAGAGCCCCAGCATTTT.

This clonotype was seen ten or more times. The chain uses TRBV6-2 or TRBV6-3 and TRBJ1-1, with TRBD1 as a possible D gene (6 bases). The V end was cut by 7 bases, the J end by 4 bases, with 13 bases between. Germline V gives CDR1 MNHEY, CDR2 SVGEGT. This CDR3 is built from 13 residues. The CDR3 DNA reads TGTGCCAGCACCCCGACAGGCCTCACTGAAGCTTTCTTT. Protein product: CASTPTGLTEAFF.

This clonotype was recorded many times. This sequence joins TRBV28 and TRBJ1-6; TRBD1 might be the D (6 bases). Trimming pared 1 base from V and 2 bases from J, leaving 15 bases between. The germline V gene has CDR1 MDHEN and CDR2 SYDVKM. CDR3 length equals 18 residues. This chain's CDR3 is CASSLSVVTGTYNSPLHF. The DNA for the CDR3 is TGTGCCAGCAGTTTATCAGTGGTAACAGGGACCTATAATTCACCCCTCCACTTT.

This clonotype has at least ten counts. The V gene is TRBV12-3 or TRBV12-4, the J gene TRBJ1-6, with a weak D call TRBD1 (6 bases). Trimming took 6 bases from V and 5 from J, leaving 11 bases between them. The CDR3 runs to 14 residues. This chain's CDR3 is CASRLRGDNSPLHF. CDR3 sequence (DNA): TGTGCCAGCAGGCTCAGGGGTGATAATTCACCCCTCCACTTT.

This clonotype has at least ten counts. The chain recombines TRBV6-1 with TRBJ1-2, with a possible D match to TRBD1 (6 bases). Germline V lookup: CDR1 MNHNS, CDR2 SASEGT. With 4 bases removed from V and 2 bases from J, the gap between germline ends came to 8 bases. The CDR3 runs 13 residues. The DNA of the CDR3 is TGTGCCAGCAGTGTGGGGGCAAACTATGGCTACACCTTC. It codes for CASSVGANYGYTF.

This clonotype was found many times. This rearrangement joins TRBV2 to TRBJ1-1; D unclear. V lost 5 bases and J 11 bases, leaving 21 bases between the germline ends. The CDR3 sequence is 14 residues long. Germline lookup yields CDR1 SNHLY and CDR2 FYNNEI. The CDR3 DNA follows: TGTGCCAGCAGTCCGGAATTGGACGCGGCCGTTGCTTTCTTT. Its translation is CASSPELDAAVAFF. Variable domain in full (rest from reference TRBV2 and TRBJ1-1): EPEVTQTPSHQVTQMGQEVILRCVPISNHLYFYWYRQILGQKVEFLVSFYNNEISEKSEIFDDQFSVERPDGSNFTLKIRSTKLEDSAMYFCASSPELDAAVAFFGQGTRLTVV.

This clonotype appeared many times. The chain joins TRBV20-1 to TRBJ2-3; 7 bases align to TRBD2. CDR1 and CDR2 (germline): DFQATT, SNEGSKA (reference sequence). CDR3 length: 12 amino acids. V gave up 4 bases and J gave up 6 bases; unmatched junction bases: 4. The CDR3 spells CSAKRGPDTQYF. CDR3 DNA sequence: TGCAGTGCTAAGCGGGGTCCCGATACGCAGTATTTT.

This clonotype was detected many times. The chain combines TRBV24-1 with TRBJ2-3; tentatively, D is TRBD1 or TRBD2 (5 bases each). Germline loops: CDR1 KGHDR, CDR2 SFDVKD. The CDR3 totals 15 residues. The ends were cut back, 0 bases at V and 2 bases at J, with 8 bases in the middle. The CDR3 is CATSDLTGPTDTQYF. In DNA, the CDR3 is TGTGCCACCAGTGATTTGACGGGACCCACAGATACGCAGTATTTT.

As concerns this clonotype: The junction departs from germline at one end; a sequencing error may be responsible. In nucleotides, the CDR3 is TGTGCTAGCAGCGCCCGACCTAACCAGAACGAAAAACTGTTTTTT. Its translation is CASSARPNQNEKLFF. V usage is TRBV7-7 and J usage is TRBJ1-4; no clear D gene. CDR3 size: 15 residues. The germline V gene has CDR1 SSHAT and CDR2 FNYEAQ (reference sequence).

Many counts were recorded for this clonotype. The chain has TRBV6-6 and TRBJ1-6; 8 bases fit TRBD1. This CDR3 region has 15 residues. V shed 2 bases and J 9 bases; nucleotides not matched to a gene: 6. Germline-derived CDR1 and CDR2 are MNHNY and SVGAGI (reference sequence). CDR3 in amino acids: CASSYLGQGFSPLHF. CDR3 DNA: TGTGCCAGCAGTTACCTCGGACAGGGATTTTCACCCCTCCACTTT.

The V call is TRBV29-1, the J call TRBJ2-7; 12 bases align to TRBD2. The junction had 10 bases not matched to a gene; V was cut back by 4 bases and J by 3 bases. The CDR3 runs 16 residues. Looked up from germline, CDR1 is SQVTM and CDR2 is ANQGSEA. The CDR3 protein is CSVVASGRDPIYEQYF. In DNA form, the CDR3 reads TGCAGCGTTGTGGCTAGCGGGAGGGACCCAATCTACGAGCAGTACTTC.

This clonotype was detected ten times or more. The chain employs TRBV15 and TRBJ2-3; no firm D call. The CDR3 runs to 15 residues. The V end was cut by 3 bases, the J end by 2 bases, with 12 bases between. The V gene's germline CDR1 is LNHNV and CDR2 YYDKDF (reference sequence). DNA for the CDR3: TGTGCCACCAGCAGCCCCAGGCTGCCCACAGATACGCAGTATTTT. It translates to CATSSPRLPTDTQYF.

V usage is TRBV27 and J usage is TRBJ1-1; D is possibly TRBD1 (5 bases). The V end was cut by 2 bases, the J end by 0 bases, with 7 bases between. This CDR3 comprises 14 residues. The germline V gene has CDR1 MNHEY and CDR2 SMNVEV (reference sequence). CDR3 sequence: CASSLMGVNTEAFF. In nucleotides, the CDR3 is TGTGCCAGCAGTTTAATGGGGGTGAACACTGAAGCTTTCTTT.

This clonotype was recorded many times. The J gene is TRBJ2-7, the V gene TRBV25-1; TRBD1 agrees at 9 bases. The CDR3 sequence is 14 residues long. The germline V gene has CDR1 MGHDK and CDR2 SYGVNS. Unmatched junction bases numbered 3, after V lost 3 bases and J lost 3 bases. CDR3 residues: CASSEGTGYYEQYF. The CDR3 coding sequence is TGTGCCAGCAGTGAGGGGACAGGGTACTACGAGCAGTACTTC.

In this sample, this clonotype turned up many times. This chain connects TRBV5-1 to TRBJ2-5, with TRBD2 as a possible D gene (5 bases). V was clipped by 3 bases and J by 5 bases, with 11 bases between them. In germline, CDR1 is SGHRS, CDR2 YFSETQ. This CDR3 is 13 amino acids long. The CDR3 region has the DNA TGCGCCAGCAGCTCGGGGAAAGGGGAGACCCAGTACTTC. Amino acid sequence: CASSSGKGETQYF.

This chain uses TRBV11-3 with TRBJ1-1, with 11 positions matching TRBD1. Germline assignment: CDR1 SGHNT and CDR2 YENEEA. The trim removed 2 bases at V and 0 bases at J, leaving 5 bases unmatched. The CDR3 runs 17 residues. In DNA form, the CDR3 reads TGTGCCAGCAGCTTATACTGGACAGGGGGCCTGAACACTGAAGCTTTCTTT. Translating it yields CASSLYWTGGLNTEAFF.

This clonotype was picked up many times. The J gene is TRBJ1-2, the V gene TRBV7-2; possible D gene TRBD1, 6 bases. Germline V gives CDR1 SGHTA, CDR2 FQGNSA. V lost 5 bases and J lost 4, with 17 bases in between. This CDR3 region has 15 residues. The CDR3 DNA sequence: TGTGCCAGCAGCGCTAGGACAGTTTCGGGCTATGGCTACACCTTC. This gives the protein CASSARTVSGYGYTF.

Many counts were recorded for this clonotype. The rearrangement links TRBV7-2 to TRBJ2-2; the match to TRBD2 covers 8 bases. The CDR3 sequence is 14 residues long. V dropped 5 bases and J dropped 7; count of bases not matched to a gene: 6. The germline V gene has CDR1 SGHTA and CDR2 FQGNSA. The CDR3 is CASSPGLVFGELFF. CDR3 DNA sequence: TGTGCCAGCAGCCCGGGACTAGTGTTCGGGGAGCTGTTTTTT. Full variable domain (remainder filled in from reference TRBV7-2 and TRBJ2-2): GAGVSQSPSNKVTEKGKDVELRCDPISGHTALYWYRQSLGQGLEFLIYFQGNSAPDKSGLPSDRFSAERTGGSVSTLTIQRTQQEDSAVYLCASSPGLVFGELFFGEGSRLTVL.

In its sample, this clonotype was seen many times. The chain carries TRBV7-2 and TRBJ1-2, with 7 bases identical to TRBD1. The CDR3 totals 12 residues. In germline, CDR1 is SGHTA, CDR2 FQGNSA. The junction had 4 bases not matched to a gene; V was cut back by 4 bases and J by 8 bases. CDR3 sequence (DNA): TGTGCCAGCAGCTACGGACAGGTGGGCTACACCTTC. This encodes CASSYGQVGYTF. The whole variable domain, filled in from reference TRBV7-2 and TRBJ1-2, reads GAGVSQSPSNKVTEKGKDVELRCDPISGHTALYWYRQSLGQGLEFLIYFQGNSAPDKSGLPSDRFSAERTGGSVSTLTIQRTQQEDSAVYLCASSYGQVGYTFGSGTRLTVV.

This clonotype was picked up many times. The chain joins TRBV27 to TRBJ2-1; a weak D match, TRBD1 (5 bases). V lost 3 bases and J lost 6, with 12 bases in between. In germline, CDR1 is MNHEY, CDR2 SMNVEV (reference sequence). The CDR3 extends over 14 amino acids. CDR3 bases: TGTGCCAGCAGTTTGGACCAGGGATTCAATGAGCAGTTCTTC. It is translated as CASSLDQGFNEQFF.

The table lists this clonotype with many counts. The chain combines TRBV7-9 with TRBJ2-3; D is ambiguous. V was trimmed by 1 base and J by 0 bases, leaving 11 bases between them. The CDR3 has 16 amino acids. In germline, CDR1 is SEHNR, CDR2 FQNEAQ (reference sequence). DNA of the CDR3: TGTGCCAGCAGCTTAGGCAGCGCCTCTAGCACAGATACGCAGTATTTT. Amino acids: CASSLGSASSTDTQYF.

This clonotype was seen many times. The V call is TRBV7-9, the J call TRBJ2-3; 7 bases line up with TRBD2. The CDR3 is 16 residues long. Germline CDR1 reads SEHNR; CDR2 reads FQNEAQ (reference sequence). Trimming cost V 6 bases and J 6 bases; bases outside gene matches: 15. The CDR3 DNA sequence: TGTGCCAGCAGGTCCTTCACGCGGGAGCTTTTGGATACGCAGTATTTT. The encoded protein is CASRSFTRELLDTQYF.

This clonotype was found many times. V is TRBV10-3 and J is TRBJ2-2; TRBD2 might be the D (6 bases). The CDR3 has 12 amino acids. Germline V CDR1 and CDR2: ENHRY, SYGVKD. The V end lost 6 bases, the J end lost 5 bases, and 7 bases lay between the germline ends. The CDR3 loop is CAIRSGTGELFF. Written as DNA, the CDR3 is TGTGCCATCAGAAGCGGGACCGGGGAGCTGTTTTTT.

This clonotype was observed at least ten times. This chain uses TRBV4-3 with TRBJ1-2; tentatively, D is TRBD1 (5 bases). The V end was cut by 2 bases, the J end by 7 bases, with 20 bases between. The CDR3 totals 16 residues. Germline V gene sequence: CDR1 LGHNA, CDR2 YSLEER. The CDR3 loop is CASSQTRQPSGAGYTF. The CDR3 nucleotides are TGCGCCAGCAGCCAAACCCGACAGCCTTCGGGTGCTGGCTACACCTTC.

In its sample, this clonotype was seen many times. The chain recombines TRBV7-2 with TRBJ2-3, with TRBD1 matching 9 bases. Trimming removed 4 bases from V and 3 bases from J; junction bases left unmatched: 5. The germline V gene has CDR1 SGHTA and CDR2 FQGNSA. The CDR3 is 15 amino acids. The chain's CDR3 is CASSSTGGRTDTQYF. CDR3 nucleotide sequence: TGTGCCAGCAGCTCCACAGGGGGCAGGACAGATACGCAGTATTTT.

This clonotype has at least ten counts. The chain is built from TRBV28 and TRBJ2-7, with D uncertain. V was cut by 5 bases and J by 0 bases, with 5 bases left in between. The germline V gene has CDR1 MDHEN and CDR2 SYDVKM. The CDR3 length is 12 residues. DNA for the CDR3: TGTGCCAGCAGTCCTTACTCCTACGAGCAGTACTTC. This sequence encodes CASSPYSYEQYF.

This clonotype was seen repeatedly, ten times or more. Written as DNA, the CDR3 is TGTGCTAGTGGACGGGACACAGCGAACACCGGGGAGCTGTTTTTT. Protein product: CASGRDTANTGELFF. The chain recombines TRBV12-5 with TRBJ2-2; a weak D match, TRBD1 (6 bases). V lost 6 bases to trimming and J lost 0 bases, with 11 bases between them. CDR1 is LGHNT and CDR2 is FRNRAP in the germline V gene. The CDR3 is 15 amino acids.

At least ten counts were recorded for this clonotype. The V and J genes are TRBV6-2 or TRBV6-3 and TRBJ1-5; 8 bases match TRBD1. Germline CDR1 MNHEY, CDR2 SVGEGT. After removal of 5 bases from V and 7 bases from J, the junction contained 7 bases not matched to a gene. The CDR3 runs 14 residues. The CDR3 nucleotides read TGTGCCAGCAGTCCCCTGGACAGGGACCAGCCCCAGCATTTT. This encodes CASSPLDRDQPQHF.